These T cell receptor beta chains were read from a single sample in a study of response to subunit inactivated influenza vaccine. TCRdb reprocessed the RT-PCR reads via MiXCR and lists one record per CDR3 protein. The sample contains a few hundred thousand distinct CDR3 sequences, 13% to 15% of which appear only once. The sequencing used PBMCs from blood, collected 11 to 12 days after vaccination. Receptor source: a man between 45 and 60 years old who received an inactivated influenza vaccine. CDR3s include the opening cysteine and the closing phenylalanine or tryptophan. A D gene is named only where the DNA matches it firmly. Size values are once, few and many counts, or a class for expanded clones, and some rows have none.

size,length,J,V,D,DNA,CDR3
NA,17,TRBJ1-2,TRBV9,TRBD1,TGTGCCAGCAGCGTAGTAGCAGGGGGATCCGGAAACTATGGCTACACCTTC,CASSVVAGGSGNYGYTF
few,17,TRBJ2-7,TRBV20-1,TRBD2,TGCAGTGCTAGAGAAAGGAACGGGAGGGCTCCACAGCACGAGCAGTACTTC,CSARERNGRAPQHEQYF
many,13,TRBJ2-1,TRBV5-1,NA,TGCGCCAGCAGCTTGGCTAGAAACAATGAGCAGTTCTTC,CASSLARNNEQFF
NA,12,TRBJ1-2,TRBV7-2,TRBD1,TGTGCCAGCCAAGGGAGGGGGCGAGGCTACACCTTC,CASQGRGRGYTF
many,14,TRBJ2-7,TRBV5-1,NA,TGCGCCAGCAGCAAACAGGAGGGAGGCTACGAGCAGTACTTC,CASSKQEGGYEQYF
NA,16,TRBJ2-7,TRBV6-2/TRBV6-3,TRBD2,TGTGCCAGCAGTTCTCCTCCGGGACTAGAGATCTACGAGCAGTACTTC,CASSSPPGLEIYEQYF
many,14,TRBJ1-4,TRBV12-3/TRBV12-4,NA,TGTGCCAGCAGCCCGGGGGGGGGTAATGAAAAACTGTTTTTT,CASSPGGGNEKLFF
NA,18,TRBJ2-3,TRBV7-2,TRBD2,TGTGCCAGCAGCTTAGCGGGCCGGACTAGCGGGAGGGCAGATACGCAGTATTTT,CASSLAGRTSGRADTQYF
few,12,TRBJ1-2,TRBV28,NA,TGTGCCAGCAGTTTTAAAGGTTATGGCTACACCTTC,CASSFKGYGYTF
few,15,TRBJ1-5,TRBV29-1,TRBD1,TGCAGCGGCACCTTTGGGACAGGGAGCAATCAGCCCCAGCATTTT,CSGTFGTGSNQPQHF
NA,18,TRBJ2-3,TRBV5-6,TRBD2,TGTGCCAGCAGCTTGACTAGCGGGGGAAGAGCTAGCACAGATACGCAGTATTTT,CASSLTSGGRASTDTQYF
few,15,TRBJ1-5,TRBV6-1,NA,TGTGCCAGCATACCGACAGGCCCTAGCAATCAGCCCCAGCATTTT,CASIPTGPSNQPQHF
NA,15,TRBJ2-1,TRBV4-1,TRBD2,TGCGCCAGCAGCCAAGGGGTAGCGGGGCACAATGAGCAGTTCTTC,CASSQGVAGHNEQFF
few,13,TRBJ1-4,TRBV7-2,NA,TGTGCCAGCAGCTTAGAACCGGGAGGAAAACTGTTTTTT,CASSLEPGGKLFF
NA,12,TRBJ2-7,TRBV20-1,NA,TGCAGCCCGCGGGGCACCACCTACGAGCAGTACTTC,CSPRGTTYEQYF
few,13,TRBJ2-2,TRBV29-1,NA,TGCAGCGTTGACGCGGTGAACACCGGGGAGCTGTTTTTT,CSVDAVNTGELFF
many,13,TRBJ2-2,TRBV3-1,NA,TGTGCCAGCAGCCAAAACAGGGTCCGGGAGCTGTTTTTT,CASSQNRVRELFF
NA,12,TRBJ2-5,TRBV20-1,NA,TGCAGTGCTAGAGCCGGGCAAGAGACCCAGTACTTC,CSARAGQETQYF
NA,14,TRBJ2-2,TRBV12-3/TRBV12-4,NA,TGTGCCAGCAGTCGACTCCGGGCGGCCGGGGAGCTGTTTTTT,CASSRLRAAGELFF
many,14,TRBJ1-5,TRBV12-3/TRBV12-4,NA,TGTGCCAGCAGGGTGACAGGCGGCAATCAGCCCCAGCATTTT,CASRVTGGNQPQHF
few,14,TRBJ1-1,TRBV4-3,NA,TGCGCCAGCAGCCAAACCACGGTGAGAACTGAAGCTTTCTTT,CASSQTTVRTEAFF
NA,15,TRBJ1-5,TRBV27,TRBD1,TGTGCCAGCAGTTCTCAAGGGACAGCTTATCAGCCCCAGCATTTT,CASSSQGTAYQPQHF
NA,13,TRBJ2-5,TRBV24-1,TRBD1,TGTGCCACCAGTGACAACAGGGGAGAGACCCAGTACTTC,CATSDNRGETQYF
few,14,TRBJ2-3,TRBV19,NA,TGTGCCAGTAGACCTCTGACAAAGGCAGATACGCAGTATTTT,CASRPLTKADTQYF
NA,14,TRBJ2-7,TRBV30,NA,TGTGCCTGGAGTGTAGGACAGACCACCTACGAGCAGTACTTC,CAWSVGQTTYEQYF
few,14,TRBJ2-2,TRBV11-3,NA,TGTGCCAGCAGCGCACAGGGTCTTACCGGGGAGCTGTTTTTT,CASSAQGLTGELFF
few,16,TRBJ1-5,TRBV28,TRBD1,TGTGCCAGCAGTCCCCTCGGGACAGGAATGGGACAGCCCCAGCATTTT,CASSPLGTGMGQPQHF
few,15,TRBJ1-4,TRBV2,NA,TGTGCCAGCAGTGATACGCTTGTAACTAATGAAAAACTGTTTTTT,CASSDTLVTNEKLFF
NA,15,TRBJ2-3,TRBV10-3,NA,TGTGCCATCAGTTGGACCTTAGGAAGCACAGATACGCAGTATTTT,CAISWTLGSTDTQYF
few,13,TRBJ2-1,TRBV7-9,NA,TGTGCCAGCAGCCGGCCGGAAATCAATGAGCAGTTCTTC,CASSRPEINEQFF
NA,16,TRBJ1-1,TRBV4-3,TRBD1,TGCGCCAGCAGCCAAGGGACAGGGGGCGCGTACGCTGAAGCTTTCTTT,CASSQGTGGAYAEAFF
NA,14,TRBJ1-1,TRBV2,TRBD1,TGTGCCAGCGAAATCGAGGGGGCGAGGACTGAAGCTTTCTTT,CASEIEGARTEAFF
few,15,TRBJ1-4,TRBV16,NA,TGTGCCAGCAGCCAATCGCGACAGCCTAATGAAAAACTGTTTTTT,CASSQSRQPNEKLFF
NA,15,TRBJ2-2,TRBV7-9,NA,TGTGCCAGCAGCCCAAGGGAGTTAGCCGCCGGGGAGCTGTTTTTT,CASSPRELAAGELFF
NA,11,TRBJ2-1,TRBV28,NA,TGTGCCAGCAGCCGTGCATTGGAGCAGTTCTTC,CASSRALEQFF
NA,14,TRBJ1-1,TRBV6-2/TRBV6-3,NA,TGTGCCAGCAGTCGTTCACACAGGGTTAGTCGTGCTTTCTTT,CASSRSHRVSRAFF
many,17,TRBJ2-3,TRBV7-9,NA,TGTGCCAGCAGCTGGCCCGGGGCAGTTCCTAGCACAGATACGCAGTATTTT,CASSWPGAVPSTDTQYF
NA,13,TRBJ2-3,TRBV30,NA,TGTGCCTGGACGTCAGGGAACGGTGATACGCAGTATTTT,CAWTSGNGDTQYF
few,15,TRBJ1-1,TRBV3-1,TRBD1,TGTGCCAGCAGCCCCCGGGACAGTCGGCGCACTGAAGCTTTCTTT,CASSPRDSRRTEAFF
few,12,TRBJ2-1,TRBV30,NA,TGTGCCTGGAGTGTAAGGGGTGGTGAGCAGTTCTTC,CAWSVRGGEQFF
few,14,TRBJ2-7,TRBV7-8,NA,TGTGCCAGCAGCCAACCAACCACCCGGCGGGAGCAGTACTTC,CASSQPTTRREQYF
few,13,TRBJ2-1,TRBV30,NA,TGTGCCTGGAGCCCCGGAAACTACAATGAGCAGTTCTTC,CAWSPGNYNEQFF
NA,13,TRBJ1-3,TRBV30,NA,TGTGCCTGGAGTGTAGGGACATGGAACACCATATATTTT,CAWSVGTWNTIYF
few,16,TRBJ2-1,TRBV6-1,NA,TGTGCCAGCAGTGAAGCACGGCAGGTTATTTTCGATGAGCAGTTCTTC,CASSEARQVIFDEQFF
NA,16,TRBJ1-5,TRBV3-1,TRBD1,TGTGCCAGCAGCCAAGCAGGACAGGGGGCACGGCAGCCCCAGCATTTT,CASSQAGQGARQPQHF
few,14,TRBJ2-7,TRBV12-3/TRBV12-4,NA,TGTGCCAGCAGTTTATTGGGGACCAGAGGGGAGCAGTACTTC,CASSLLGTRGEQYF
few,15,TRBJ1-5,TRBV6-2/TRBV6-3,NA,TGTGCCAGCACCCGGGGTCCATATAGCAATCAGCCCCAGCATTTT,CASTRGPYSNQPQHF
NA,13,TRBJ1-2,TRBV10-2,NA,TGCGCCAGCAGTACCAGGACCGACTCGGGCTACACCTTC,CASSTRTDSGYTF
few,13,TRBJ2-7,TRBV4-3,NA,TGCGCCAGCAGCCAAGGGGTGTCTTTGGAGCAGTACTTC,CASSQGVSLEQYF
few,15,TRBJ1-5,TRBV18,NA,TGTGCCAGCTCACCACCGAACCGTAGCAATCAGCCCCAGCATTTT,CASSPPNRSNQPQHF
few,13,TRBJ1-2,TRBV6-5,NA,TGTGCCAGCAGATTAGGACAAAAGGATGGCTACACCTTC,CASRLGQKDGYTF
NA,15,TRBJ2-7,TRBV6-1,NA,TGTGCCAGCAGTAAGACTGGGATCAGCACCTACGAGCAGTACTTC,CASSKTGISTYEQYF
NA,15,TRBJ2-5,TRBV11-2,NA,TGTGCCAGCAGCCCCAGTTTAGTACAGCAAGAGACCCAGTACTTC,CASSPSLVQQETQYF